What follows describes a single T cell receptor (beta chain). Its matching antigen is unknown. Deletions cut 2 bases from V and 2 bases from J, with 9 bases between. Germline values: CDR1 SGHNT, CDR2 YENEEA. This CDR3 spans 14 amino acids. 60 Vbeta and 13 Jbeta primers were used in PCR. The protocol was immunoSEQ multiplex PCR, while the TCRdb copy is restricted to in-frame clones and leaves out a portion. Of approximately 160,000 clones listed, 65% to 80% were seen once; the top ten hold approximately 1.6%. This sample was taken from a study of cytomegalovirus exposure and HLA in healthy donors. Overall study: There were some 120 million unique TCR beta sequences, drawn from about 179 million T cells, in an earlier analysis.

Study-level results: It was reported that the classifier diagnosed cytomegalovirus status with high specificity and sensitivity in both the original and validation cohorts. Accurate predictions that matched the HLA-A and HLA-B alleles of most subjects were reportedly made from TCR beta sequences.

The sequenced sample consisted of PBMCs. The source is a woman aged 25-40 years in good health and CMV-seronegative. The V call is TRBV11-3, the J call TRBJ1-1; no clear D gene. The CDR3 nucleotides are TGTGCCAGCAGCTTAACGGGTGGAAACACTGAAGCTTTCTTT. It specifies CASSLTGGNTEAFF.